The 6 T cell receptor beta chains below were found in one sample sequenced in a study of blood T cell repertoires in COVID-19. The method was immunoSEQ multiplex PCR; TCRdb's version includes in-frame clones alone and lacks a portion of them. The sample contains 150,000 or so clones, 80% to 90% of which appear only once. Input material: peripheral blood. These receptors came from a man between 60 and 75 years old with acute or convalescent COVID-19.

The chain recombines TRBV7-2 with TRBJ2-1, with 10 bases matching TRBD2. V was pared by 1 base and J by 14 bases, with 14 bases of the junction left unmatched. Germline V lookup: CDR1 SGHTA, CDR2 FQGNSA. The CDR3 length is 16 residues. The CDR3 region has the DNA TGTGCCAGCAGCTTAGAGGAGCGGACTAGCGGCCTGTTTGAGTTCTTC. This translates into CASSLEERTSGLFEFF.

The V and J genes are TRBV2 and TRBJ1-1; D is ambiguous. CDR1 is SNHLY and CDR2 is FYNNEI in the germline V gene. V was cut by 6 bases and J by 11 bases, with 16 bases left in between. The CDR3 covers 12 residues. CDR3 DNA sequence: TGTGCCAGCAGCCCCCATACCTCCGAGGCTTTCTTT. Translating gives CASSPHTSEAFF.

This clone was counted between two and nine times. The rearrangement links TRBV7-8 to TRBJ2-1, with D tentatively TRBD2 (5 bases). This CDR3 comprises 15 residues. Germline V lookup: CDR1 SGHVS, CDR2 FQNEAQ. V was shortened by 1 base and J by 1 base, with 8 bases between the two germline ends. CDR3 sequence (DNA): TGTGCCAGCAGCTTAGGGCGGGTTTCCTACAATGAGCAGTTCTTC. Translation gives CASSLGRVSYNEQFF.

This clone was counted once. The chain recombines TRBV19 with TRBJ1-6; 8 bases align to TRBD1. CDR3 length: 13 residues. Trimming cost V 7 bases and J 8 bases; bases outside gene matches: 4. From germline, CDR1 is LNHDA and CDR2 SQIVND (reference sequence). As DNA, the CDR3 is TGTGCCAGTAATCAGGGGGCGGATTCACCCCTCCACTTT. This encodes CASNQGADSPLHF. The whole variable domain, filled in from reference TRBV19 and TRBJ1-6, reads DGGITQSPKYLFRKEGQNVTLSCEQNLNHDAMYWYRQDPGQGLRLIYYSQIVNDFQKGDIAEGYSVSREKKESFPLTVTSAQKNPTAFYLCASNQGADSPLHFGNGTRLTVT.

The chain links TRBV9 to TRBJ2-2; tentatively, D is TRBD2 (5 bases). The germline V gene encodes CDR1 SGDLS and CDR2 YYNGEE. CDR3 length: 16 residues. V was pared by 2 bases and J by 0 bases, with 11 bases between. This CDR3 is CASSVGGWANTGELFF. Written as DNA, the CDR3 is TGTGCCAGCAGCGTGGGCGGGTGGGCGAACACCGGGGAGCTGTTTTTT.

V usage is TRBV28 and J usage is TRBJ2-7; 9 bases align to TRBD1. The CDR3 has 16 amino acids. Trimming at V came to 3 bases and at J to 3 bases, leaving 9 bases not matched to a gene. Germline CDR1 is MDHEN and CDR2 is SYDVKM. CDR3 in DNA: TGTGCCAGCAGTTTGCTGGGGGGACAGGGCGGCTACGAGCAGTACTTC. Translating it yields CASSLLGGQGGYEQYF.